The sequence of this TCR beta chain was determined in a study of T cells expressing NK-cell markers. Turning to the study itself: The authors sequenced eight donors, of whom seven were HCMV-seropositive and one was seronegative.

Germline CDR1 reads SEHNR; CDR2 reads FQNEAQ (reference sequence). CDR3 length: 17 amino acids. Scientists made TCR beta cDNA using 5'RACE template switching with UMIs. TCRdb processed the 5' RACE reads again and assigns one entry to each CDR3 protein, with no DNA. The table gives a few hundred thousand distinct CDR3 sequences; the top ten clones make up more than 1.4% of it. Specimen: blood T cells: a sorted CD56 or NKG2C T cell subset, CD4+ or CD8+ T cells, or bulk PBMC T cells (not recorded which). The sequence derives from a woman aged 45 to 65 in good health. V usage is TRBV7-9 and J usage is TRBJ2-1; with no DNA, the TCRdb D assignment of TRBD2 cannot be verified. CDR3: CASSSSPARSSYNEQFF.